Each of the 2 T cell receptor beta chains below was sequenced from the same sample in a study of regulatory T cells in long-lasting Graves disease. Regarding time point: newly diagnosed GD, antithyroid drugs for less than 3 months. RNA isolated from PBMCs was used to make the TCR library. The authors built TCR beta libraries using iRepertoire HTBI primers and Arm-PCR of CDR3 regions. TCRdb independently ran MiXCR on the multiplex PCR reads; one entry per CDR3 protein. The sample includes 500,000 or so distinct CDR3 sequences, roughly 15% of them seen just once. The same specimen was also included in a second study, on T cells in Graves' hyperthyroidism and ophthalmopathy.

Sequenced here: peripheral blood mononuclear cells (PBMCs), sampled at new diagnosis, from a patient treated with antithyroid drugs. The receptors originated from a woman in her forties or fifties with Graves disease.

This clonotype was observed a handful of times. The CDR3: CASTRGDTTVGELFF. The CDR3 bases are TGTGCCAGCACACGGGGGGACACCACGGTCGGGGAGCTGTTTTTT. The chain employs TRBV12-3 or TRBV12-4 and TRBJ2-2; tentatively, D is TRBD2 (7 bases). V lost 7 bases to trimming and J lost 7 bases, with 19 bases between them. The CDR3 has 15 residues.

In its sample, this clonotype was seen a few times. This sequence joins TRBV5-1 and TRBJ2-7; D unclear. This CDR3 has 13 residues. Germline-derived CDR1 and CDR2 are SGHRS and YFSETQ. V was shortened by 3 bases and J by 6 bases, with 13 bases between the two germline ends. The DNA of the CDR3 is TGCGCCAGCAGCTGGCGGTGGGGTGGCGAGCAGTACTTC. Protein product: CASSWRWGGEQYF. Drawing the rest from reference TRBV5-1 and TRBJ2-7, the complete variable domain is KAGVTQTPRYLIKTRGQQVTLSCSPISGHRSVSWYQQTPGQGLQFLFEYFSETQRNKGNFPGRFSGRQFSNSRSEMNVSTLELGDSALYLCASSWRWGGEQYFGPGTRLTVT.